A single sample is the source of the 13 T cell receptor beta chains below, sequenced in a study of shared clonotypes between healthy human individuals. TCRdb keeps only in-frame clones here, not all; method: immunoSEQ multiplex PCR. The sample lists hundreds of thousands of clones; around 76% were seen once. The sequencing input was PBMCs. These receptors came from a woman between 35 and 50 years old in good health. Some clones in this sample may be carry-over from other donors' samples.

This clone was recorded at least ten times. The chain employs TRBV19 and TRBJ2-3, with D perhaps TRBD1 or TRBD2 (5 bases each). This CDR3 comprises 14 residues. The germline V gene has CDR1 LNHDA and CDR2 SQIVND (reference sequence). With 3 bases removed from V and 2 bases from J, the gap between germline ends came to 9 bases. In DNA, the CDR3 is TGTGCCAGTAGTATCGGGGCAGACACAGATACGCAGTATTTT. Its protein is CASSIGADTDTQYF.

Details on this clone: The junction and the germline gene differ at one end; a read error may be behind it. The chain is built from TRBV7-7 and TRBJ2-5, with 7 bases matching TRBD1. The germline V gene has CDR1 SSHAT and CDR2 FNYEAQ (reference sequence). The length of the CDR3 is 15 residues. This chain's CDR3 is CASSSAPTGKETQYF. The CDR3 DNA reads TGTGCTAGCAGCTCGGCGCCGACAGGGAAAGAGACCCAGTACTTC.

The rearrangement joins TRBV5-4 to TRBJ2-7; 13 nucleotides line up with TRBD2. This CDR3 is 16 amino acids long. Trimming removed 5 bases from V and 3 bases from J; junction bases left unmatched: 8. Germline loops: CDR1 SGHNT, CDR2 YYREEE (reference sequence). CDR3 protein: CASSSRTSGSGYEQYF. CDR3 sequence (DNA): TGTGCCAGCAGTTCGAGGACTAGCGGGAGCGGCTACGAGCAGTACTTC.

This clone was seen only a few times. CDR3 amino acids: CASSFSGGWYNEQFF. The CDR3, as DNA: TGTGCCAGCAGCTTTAGCGGGGGATGGTACAATGAGCAGTTCTTC. The J gene is TRBJ2-1, the V gene TRBV7-2, with TRBD2 matching 9 bases. The CDR3 is 15 amino acids. Germline CDR1 SGHTA, CDR2 FQGNSA. V lost 3 bases and J lost 4; bases outside the gene matches: 4.

This clone was found once. The chain uses TRBV4-3 and TRBJ2-3; D is perhaps TRBD1 or TRBD2 (5 bases each). This CDR3 has 17 residues. V lost 1 base, J lost 4 bases, and 18 bases lay in between. Looked up from germline, CDR1 is LGHNA and CDR2 is YSLEER. The CDR3 DNA sequence: TGCGCCAGCAGCCAAGGGGTCACTTTAGAGGGGCCAGATACGCAGTATTTT. Residues: CASSQGVTLEGPDTQYF.

The DNA for the CDR3 is TGTGCCAGCAGCTCCGTGTTTGACGTGCAGTACTTC. Its translation: CASSSVFDVQYF. The chain employs TRBV7-8 and TRBJ2-7, with no clear D. Germline assignment: CDR1 SGHVS and CDR2 FQNEAQ. The length of the CDR3 is 12 residues. V was shortened by 4 bases and J by 9 bases, with 13 bases between the two germline ends.

The table lists this clone with a few counts. The gene calls are TRBV4-1 and TRBJ2-2; 14 bases agree with TRBD2. Germline-derived CDR1 and CDR2 are MGHRA and YSYEKL. The ends lost 0 bases at V and 6 bases at J; junction bases unmatched: 6. The CDR3 is 18 residues long. The CDR3 here is CASSQDETSGRGAGELFF. The CDR3 DNA reads TGCGCCAGCAGCCAAGATGAGACTAGCGGGAGGGGCGCCGGGGAGCTGTTTTTT.

The V and J genes are TRBV15 and TRBJ2-7; 10 bases agree with TRBD2. The CDR3 extends over 14 amino acids. Germline V gives CDR1 LNHNV, CDR2 YYDKDF (reference sequence). J lost 0 bases, V lost 5 bases, and 1 base had no gene match. The CDR3 protein is CATSGLADSYEQYF. CDR3 nucleotides: TGTGCCACCAGCGGACTAGCGGACTCCTACGAGCAGTACTTC.

The chain couples TRBV2 to TRBJ2-5; 11 bases are a match to TRBD2. In germline, CDR1 is SNHLY, CDR2 FYNNEI. After removal of 2 bases from V and 2 bases from J, the junction contained 1 base not matched to a gene. The CDR3 is 15 residues long. For the CDR3, the DNA is TGTGCCAGCAGTGAAAGACTAGCGGGGCAAGAGACCCAGTACTTC. This translates into CASSERLAGQETQYF.

The chain combines TRBV11-2 with TRBJ1-4; perhaps TRBD1 as D (6 bases). Trimming shortened V by 4 bases and J by 7 bases, and 13 bases separated the two germline ends. The V gene's germline CDR1 is SGHAT and CDR2 FQNNGV. The CDR3 contains 14 residues. CDR3 sequence reads: CASSSRGRGEKLFF. The DNA for the CDR3 is TGTGCCAGCAGCTCCCGGGGCAGGGGTGAAAAACTGTTTTTT.

The V and J genes are TRBV28 and TRBJ2-3; possibly TRBD2 for D (6 bases). The CDR3 totals 18 residues. V lost 5 bases and J lost 4, with 25 bases in between. The germline V gene encodes CDR1 MDHEN and CDR2 SYDVKM. For the CDR3, the DNA is TGTGCCAGCAGTCCTACCCTCGTAGCGGAAAGGGGAGCAGATACGCAGTATTTT. As protein: CASSPTLVAERGADTQYF.

The chain is built from TRBV4-3 and TRBJ2-3, with 10 bases fitting TRBD2. This CDR3 is built from 17 residues. Looked up from germline, CDR1 is LGHNA and CDR2 is YSLEER. With V trimmed by 0 bases and J by 0 bases, 3 bases remained unmatched. CDR3 residues: CASSQEASGGSTDTQYF. The CDR3, as DNA: TGCGCCAGCAGCCAAGAGGCTAGCGGGGGAAGCACAGATACGCAGTATTTT.

The chain recombines TRBV10-3 with TRBJ1-2; the match to TRBD1 covers 8 bases. Looked up from germline, CDR1 is ENHRY and CDR2 is SYGVKD. V gave up 2 bases and J gave up 3 bases; unmatched junction bases: 5. The CDR3 runs to 15 residues. The CDR3 DNA is TGTGCCATCAGTGAGGGACAGGGAGGTCACTATGGCTACACCTTC. Residues: CAISEGQGGHYGYTF.